The next 24 T cell receptor beta chains were all read from a single sample in a study of blood T cell repertoires in COVID-19. Profiled with immunoSEQ multiplex PCR; TCRdb holds only in-frame clones, not every one. The sample contains some 89,000 clones, around nine tenths of which appear only once. Sample: peripheral blood. The receptors shown here come from a man between 60 and 75 years old with acute or convalescent COVID-19.

The V gene is TRBV10-3, the J gene TRBJ1-3, with 9 bases aligning to TRBD1. The CDR3 is 18 amino acids. Germline-derived CDR1 and CDR2 are ENHRY and SYGVKD. V trimming: 0 bases; J trimming: 2 bases; junction bases outside the gene matches: 8. CDR3 coding DNA: TGTGCCATCAGTGAGTCGACACGTACAGGGGGCCCTGGAAACACCATATATTTT. Translation gives CAISESTRTGGPGNTIYF.

Comment on this clone: Different DNA sequences within this sample yield the same CDR3. The chain uses TRBV6-5 and TRBJ2-7; perhaps TRBD1 as D (5 bases). Germline CDR1 is MNHEY and CDR2 is SVGAGI. V was pared by 0 bases and J by 0 bases, with 9 bases between. This CDR3 comprises 15 residues. The CDR3 reads CASSYSRQGSYEQYF. CDR3 DNA sequence: TGTGCCAGCAGTTACTCGCGGCAGGGCTCCTACGAGCAGTACTTC.

This chain joins TRBV7-6 and TRBJ2-2, with 7 bases fitting TRBD1. The J segment lost 1 base and the V segment lost 2 bases, leaving 1 base of the junction unmatched. Germline lookup yields CDR1 SGHVS and CDR2 FNYEAQ. The CDR3 is 15 residues long. The CDR3 reads CASSLRGQNTGELFF. CDR3 bases: TGTGCCAGCAGCTTAAGGGGGCAGAACACCGGGGAGCTGTTTTTT.

This clone came up once. This chain uses TRBV18 with TRBJ2-5, with D perhaps matching TRBD1 (5 bases). Germline V gives CDR1 KGHSH, CDR2 LQKENI. Trimming stripped 6 bases from V and 5 bases from J, with 19 bases between. This CDR3 contains 15 residues. The CDR3 region is CASSARDDYLETQYF. The DNA for the CDR3 is TGTGCCAGCTCTGCCAGGGATGATTACCTGGAGACCCAGTACTTC.

V usage is TRBV5-1 and J usage is TRBJ2-2; 7 bases line up with TRBD2. Trimming took 5 bases from V and 4 from J; bases not matched to a gene: 8. This CDR3 is 15 amino acids long. Germline CDR1 SGHRS, CDR2 YFSETQ. The CDR3 reads CASRSSGAGTGELFF. The CDR3 DNA follows: TGCGCCAGCAGATCCAGCGGGGCGGGCACCGGGGAGCTGTTTTTT.

This clone has a handful of counts. This rearrangement joins TRBV6-1 to TRBJ2-1, with 7 nucleotides matching TRBD2. Losses at the gene ends were 1 base for V and 0 bases for J; bases not matched to a gene: 0. Looked up from germline, CDR1 is MNHNS and CDR2 is SASEGT. The CDR3 extends over 15 amino acids. The CDR3 DNA reads as TGTGCCAGCAGTGAAGGGGAGGGCTCCTACAATGAGCAGTTCTTC. Protein product: CASSEGEGSYNEQFF.

This chain uses TRBV19 with TRBJ1-2; D might be TRBD1 (6 bases). The CDR3 runs 14 residues. Deletions cut 5 bases from V and 3 bases from J, with 13 bases between. The germline CDR1 and CDR2 sequences are LNHDA and SQIVND (reference sequence). CDR3 loop: CASSLGRGDYGYTF. The CDR3 region has the DNA TGTGCCAGTAGTCTCGGCAGGGGAGACTATGGCTACACCTTC.

The rearrangement joins TRBV2 to TRBJ2-1; D gene ambiguous. Trimming stripped 6 bases from V and 10 bases from J, with 16 bases between. The germline gives CDR1 SNHLY, CDR2 FYNNEI. The CDR3 has 13 residues. In DNA form, the CDR3 reads TGTGCCAGCAGCCGCGACTGGAGAGAAGAGCAGTTCTTC. Translation gives CASSRDWREEQFF.

The chain couples TRBV19 to TRBJ1-1, with 7 bases aligning to TRBD1. Germline CDR1 is LNHDA and CDR2 is SQIVND (reference sequence). Trimming at V came to 3 bases and at J to 1 base, leaving 5 bases not matched to a gene. The CDR3 has 15 residues. The CDR3 reads CASSMMDRRNTEAFF. The CDR3 DNA follows: TGTGCCAGTAGTATGATGGACAGGAGGAACACTGAAGCTTTCTTT.

This clone was observed a single time. This chain joins TRBV5-1 and TRBJ1-2, with D unclear. The CDR3 is 13 amino acids. Germline V gene sequence: CDR1 SGHRS, CDR2 YFSETQ. The V end lost 1 base, the J end lost 7 bases, and 11 bases lay between the germline ends. This CDR3 reads CASSLPGVSGYTF. CDR3 DNA: TGCGCCAGCAGCTTGCCGGGAGTTTCTGGCTACACCTTC.

The chain uses TRBV3-1 (or the pseudogene TRBV3-2) and TRBJ2-7; TRBD1 aligns across 7 bases. This CDR3 contains 13 residues. The germline gives CDR1 LGHDT, CDR2 YNNKEL (reference sequence). Trimming took 4 bases from V and 6 from J; bases not matched to a gene: 6. The DNA for the CDR3 is TGTGCCAGCAGCCCTTGGACAGGCGGCGAGCAGTACTTC. It is translated as CASSPWTGGEQYF.

The V gene is TRBV27, the J gene TRBJ1-2; maybe TRBD1 (6 bases). CDR3 size: 13 residues. Germline V lookup: CDR1 MNHEY, CDR2 SMNVEV (reference sequence). Between the trimmed V and J ends, which lost 4 bases and 4 bases, there was a span of 10 bases. CDR3 region: CASSYRASYGYTF. The CDR3 bases are TGTGCCAGCAGTTACAGGGCTTCCTATGGCTACACCTTC.

The V and J genes are TRBV29-1 and TRBJ1-2; 9 bases agree with TRBD1. J lost 5 bases, V lost 5 bases, and 6 bases had no gene match. This CDR3 contains 13 residues. Germline V gene sequence: CDR1 SQVTM, CDR2 ANQGSEA. In DNA, the CDR3 is TGCAGCGTTCAACAGGGGGCTGAATATGGCTACACCTTC. Translating it yields CSVQQGAEYGYTF.

The chain combines TRBV5-1 with TRBJ1-3; D is uncertain. Germline assignment: CDR1 SGHRS and CDR2 YFSETQ. Trimming pared 4 bases from V and 0 bases from J, leaving 11 bases between. This CDR3 contains 15 residues. In DNA form, the CDR3 reads TGCGCCAGCAGCGCGGAAGGGAGCTCTGGAAACACCATATATTTT. This codes for CASSAEGSSGNTIYF. Together with reference TRBV5-1 and TRBJ1-3, the CDR3 gives the full variable domain: KAGVTQTPRYLIKTRGQQVTLSCSPISGHRSVSWYQQTPGQGLQFLFEYFSETQRNKGNFPGRFSGRQFSNSRSEMNVSTLELGDSALYLCASSAEGSSGNTIYFGEGSWLTVV.

This chain connects TRBV3-1 (or the pseudogene TRBV3-2) to TRBJ1-1; unclear D gene. CDR1 is LGHDT and CDR2 is YNNKEL in the germline V gene (reference sequence). The CDR3 totals 17 residues. Between the trimmed V and J ends, which lost 0 bases and 0 bases, there was a span of 14 bases. The CDR3: CASSQDSAGMMNTEAFF. The CDR3 nucleotides are TGTGCCAGCAGCCAAGATTCTGCGGGGATGATGAACACTGAAGCTTTCTTT.

The genes are TRBV19 and TRBJ1-5, with TRBD1 identical over 9 bases. Looked up from germline, CDR1 is LNHDA and CDR2 is SQIVND (reference sequence). This CDR3 comprises 19 residues. V lost 5 bases to trimming and J lost 0 bases; unmatched junction nucleotides: 14. The CDR3, as DNA: TGTGCCAGTAGTTTGGGACAGGGAATCCAAGGGGGTAGCAATCAGCCCCAGCATTTT. Its translation: CASSLGQGIQGGSNQPQHF. Full variable domain (missing parts from reference TRBV19 and TRBJ1-5): DGGITQSPKYLFRKEGQNVTLSCEQNLNHDAMYWYRQDPGQGLRLIYYSQIVNDFQKGDIAEGYSVSREKKESFPLTVTSAQKNPTAFYLCASSLGQGIQGGSNQPQHFGDGTRLSIL.

The chain recombines TRBV30 with TRBJ2-3, with no clear D. CDR1 is GTSNPN and CDR2 is SVGIG in the germline V gene (reference sequence). Trimming left V 1 base short and J 9 bases short, with 5 bases between. The CDR3 consists of 10 residues. Here the CDR3 reads CAWSGATQYF. CDR3 DNA: TGTGCCTGGAGTGGGGCGACGCAGTATTTT.

The genes are TRBV13 and TRBJ1-3, with 7 positions matching TRBD1. CDR3 size: 15 residues. CDR1 and CDR2 (germline): PRHDT, FYEKMQ (reference sequence). With V trimmed by 6 bases and J by 0 bases, 5 bases remained unmatched. The CDR3 sequence is CASRLQGNSGNTIYF. The CDR3 nucleotides are TGTGCCAGCAGGCTACAGGGGAACTCTGGAAACACCATATATTTT.

J is TRBJ1-3 and V is TRBV19; D may be TRBD1 (6 bases). The CDR3 is made up of 16 amino acids. V was cut by 2 bases and J by 0 bases, with 11 bases left in between. CDR1 and CDR2 (germline): LNHDA, SQIVND (reference sequence). CDR3 in DNA: TGTGCCAGTAGTATAACAGGGATAAGCTCTGGAAACACCATATATTTT. It is translated as CASSITGISSGNTIYF. Based on the CDR3 plus reference TRBV19 and TRBJ1-3, the full variable domain is DGGITQSPKYLFRKEGQNVTLSCEQNLNHDAMYWYRQDPGQGLRLIYYSQIVNDFQKGDIAEGYSVSREKKESFPLTVTSAQKNPTAFYLCASSITGISSGNTIYFGEGSWLTVV.

The chain couples TRBV6-5 to TRBJ1-6, with a tentative D call TRBD1 (6 bases). V lost 2 bases to trimming and J lost 13 bases, with 21 bases between them. Germline V CDR1 and CDR2: MNHEY, SVGAGI. CDR3 length equals 16 residues. The CDR3 is CASSYELTGIFSPLHF. The CDR3 coding sequence is TGTGCCAGCAGTTACGAGCTTACAGGGATATTCTCGCCCCTCCACTTT.

The V call is TRBV30, the J call TRBJ1-5; D perhaps matches TRBD1 (5 bases). Trimming cost V 2 bases and J 6 bases, with 11 bases left between them. Germline V gene data show CDR1 as GTSNPN and CDR2 as SVGIG (reference sequence). CDR3 size: 13 residues. CDR3 sequence: CAWSPPGGQPQHF. For the CDR3, the DNA is TGTGCCTGGAGTCCTCCCGGGGGTCAGCCCCAGCATTTT.

A word on this clone: The sample contains more than one DNA sequence encoding this CDR3. The DNA for the CDR3 is TGCGCCAGCAGCTCGGGACAGGGCACTGAAGCTTTCTTT. As protein: CASSSGQGTEAFF. The rearrangement links TRBV5-1 to TRBJ1-1; 9 nucleotides line up with TRBD1. J gave up 4 bases and V 3 bases, and 1 base lay outside the gene matches. Germline V gives CDR1 SGHRS, CDR2 YFSETQ. The CDR3 extends over 13 amino acids.

This clone was counted once. The genes are TRBV18 and TRBJ1-4; weak D call: TRBD1 (5 bases). The CDR3 spans 15 residues. Germline V CDR1 and CDR2: KGHSH, LQKENI. Trimming removed 6 bases at V and 4 bases at J, with 15 bases between. CDR3 protein: CASSPWGSGNEKLFF. The CDR3 DNA sequence: TGTGCCAGCTCGCCTTGGGGCAGTGGTAATGAAAAACTGTTTTTT.

This sequence joins TRBV5-1 and TRBJ2-6; 10 nucleotides align to TRBD1. V was clipped by 7 bases and J by 3 bases; unmatched bases: 10. The CDR3 is made up of 17 amino acids. Germline loops: CDR1 SGHRS, CDR2 YFSETQ. CDR3 coding DNA: TGCGCCAGCTCAGTGGGACAGGGGTTTGGTGGGGCCAACGTCCTGACTTTC. This sequence encodes CASSVGQGFGGANVLTF.